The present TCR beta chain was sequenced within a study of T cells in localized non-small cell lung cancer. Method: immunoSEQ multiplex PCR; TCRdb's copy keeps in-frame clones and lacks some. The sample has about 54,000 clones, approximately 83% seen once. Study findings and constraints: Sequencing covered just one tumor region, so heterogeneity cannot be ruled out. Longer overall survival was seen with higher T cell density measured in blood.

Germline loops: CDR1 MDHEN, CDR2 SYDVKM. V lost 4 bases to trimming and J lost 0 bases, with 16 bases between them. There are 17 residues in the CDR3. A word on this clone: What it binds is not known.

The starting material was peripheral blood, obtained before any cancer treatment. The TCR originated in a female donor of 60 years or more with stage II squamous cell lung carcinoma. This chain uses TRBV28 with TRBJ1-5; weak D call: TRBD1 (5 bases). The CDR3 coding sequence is TGTGCCAGCAGTTCCCAGACAGTTACTTATAGCAATCAGCCCCAGCATTTT. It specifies CASSSQTVTYSNQPQHF.